The 13 T cell receptor beta chains below were found in one sample sequenced in a study of blood T cell repertoires in COVID-19. Data came from immunoSEQ multiplex PCR; TCRdb stores just in-frame clones and leaves some out. The repertoire holds approximately 110,000 clones, with about 88% as singletons. Sequenced sample: peripheral blood. The receptors here all came from a man in his forties or fifties with acute or convalescent COVID-19.

The chain uses TRBV4-1 and TRBJ2-7; 7 positions agree with TRBD1. The V gene's germline CDR1 is MGHRA and CDR2 YSYEKL. Losses at the gene ends were 1 base for V and 3 bases for J; bases not matched to a gene: 9. The CDR3 spans 16 residues. The CDR3 spells CASSQGVDRVDYEQYF. The CDR3 DNA reads TGCGCCAGCAGCCAAGGGGTAGACAGGGTCGACTACGAGCAGTACTTC.

The CDR3 sequence: CASSTGDSGVGEQYF. CDR3 DNA sequence: TGTGCCAGCAGTACGGGAGATAGCGGGGTTGGCGAGCAGTACTTC. The rearrangement links TRBV27 to TRBJ2-7; 8 nucleotides match TRBD2. The junction had 12 bases not matched to a gene; V was cut back by 5 bases and J by 6 bases. Germline CDR1 is MNHEY and CDR2 is SMNVEV (reference sequence). The CDR3 contains 15 residues.

This sequence joins TRBV7-2 and TRBJ2-7, with D uncertain. CDR3 length: 13 amino acids. Germline V gene data show CDR1 as SGHTA and CDR2 as FQGNSA. With 4 bases removed from V and 3 bases from J, the gap between germline ends came to 10 bases. The CDR3 region has the DNA TGTGCCAGCAGCTCCTCCTCTTTCTACGAGCAGTACTTC. The encoded protein is CASSSSSFYEQYF.

J is TRBJ1-3 and V is TRBV30, with a possible D match to TRBD1 (6 bases). Trimming left V 2 bases short and J 0 bases short, with 17 bases between. This CDR3 region has 17 residues. CDR1 and CDR2 from the germline V gene are GTSNPN and SVGIG (reference sequence). The CDR3 coding sequence is TGTGCCTGGAGTCTGGGAACAGGGTGGAACTCTGGAAACACCATATATTTT. It encodes CAWSLGTGWNSGNTIYF.

The chain couples TRBV6-5 to TRBJ1-5; 9 nucleotides agree with TRBD1. With V trimmed by 6 bases and J by 9 bases, 12 bases remained unmatched. There are 15 residues in the CDR3. Germline V gene sequence: CDR1 MNHEY, CDR2 SVGAGI. CDR3 protein: CASRATGTGNSPQHF. CDR3 DNA sequence: TGTGCCAGCAGGGCTACCGGGACAGGGAATTCGCCCCAGCATTTT.

The V call is TRBV7-2, the J call TRBJ2-3; D not resolved. The germline V and J ends were trimmed by 3 bases and 2 bases, with 9 bases remaining between them. Germline V gene sequence: CDR1 SGHTA, CDR2 FQGNSA. The length of the CDR3 is 14 residues. The CDR3: CASSLRRTTDTQYF. CDR3 coding DNA: TGTGCCAGCAGCTTGAGGCGAACCACAGATACGCAGTATTTT.

The J gene is TRBJ2-7, the V gene TRBV30; 7 bases fit TRBD1. The V gene's germline CDR1 is GTSNPN and CDR2 SVGIG (reference sequence). The CDR3 length is 14 residues. J gave up 3 bases and V 0 bases, and 5 bases lay outside the gene matches. Here the CDR3 DNA reads TGTGCCTGGAGTGTCTGGGACAGCGACTACGAGCAGTACTTC. Translation: CAWSVWDSDYEQYF.

The V gene is TRBV27, the J gene TRBJ1-1, with 8 bases lining up with TRBD1. Germline V gives CDR1 MNHEY, CDR2 SMNVEV (reference sequence). The junction had 9 bases not matched to a gene; V was cut back by 5 bases and J by 10 bases. The CDR3 is 13 amino acids. The CDR3 is CASSPTGGIGAFF. CDR3 in DNA: TGTGCCAGCAGTCCAACAGGGGGTATTGGAGCTTTCTTT.

The chain uses TRBV12-3 or TRBV12-4 and TRBJ2-1; D is undetermined. This CDR3 spans 13 amino acids. The ends were cut back, 8 bases at V and 0 bases at J, with 8 bases in the middle. The CDR3 loop reads CASLAFSYNEQFF. The CDR3 nucleotides read TGTGCCAGCTTGGCTTTCTCCTACAATGAGCAGTTCTTC.

This sequence joins TRBV6-5 and TRBJ2-5, with 8 bases matching TRBD1. V dropped 4 bases and J dropped 4; count of bases not matched to a gene: 5. There are 14 residues in the CDR3. The germline CDR1 and CDR2 sequences are MNHEY and SVGAGI. The chain's CDR3 is CASSSGTGGETQYF. CDR3 coding DNA: TGTGCCAGCAGTTCGGGGACAGGTGGAGAGACCCAGTACTTC.

The rearrangement joins TRBV11-2 to TRBJ2-5, with 16 bases that match TRBD2. This CDR3 contains 17 residues. Germline assignment: CDR1 SGHAT and CDR2 FQNNGV. V lost 5 bases to trimming and J lost 4 bases; unmatched junction nucleotides: 7. The CDR3 coding sequence is TGTGCCAGCAGCACAGGGACTAGCGGGGGGGCCGGAGAGACCCAGTACTTC. As protein: CASSTGTSGGAGETQYF.

The chain recombines TRBV3-1 (or the pseudogene TRBV3-2) with TRBJ2-3; tentatively, D is TRBD1 (5 bases). The germline gives CDR1 LGHDT, CDR2 YNNKEL (reference sequence). The CDR3 length is 12 residues. Deletions cut 1 base from V and 12 bases from J, with 11 bases between. CDR3 coding DNA: TGTGCCAGCAGCCAAGGTCTAGGGGAACAGTATTTT. This sequence encodes CASSQGLGEQYF.

V and J are TRBV5-1 and TRBJ1-4; a weak D match, TRBD1 (6 bases). Germline V gives CDR1 SGHRS, CDR2 YFSETQ. Trimming took 4 bases from V and 8 from J, leaving 24 bases between them. This CDR3 region has 17 residues. The CDR3 sequence is CASSRQASGPDGEKLFF. For the CDR3, the DNA is TGCGCCAGCAGCAGACAGGCCTCGGGTCCCGACGGGGAAAAACTGTTTTTT. Supplemented by reference TRBV5-1 and TRBJ1-4, the full variable domain reads KAGVTQTPRYLIKTRGQQVTLSCSPISGHRSVSWYQQTPGQGLQFLFEYFSETQRNKGNFPGRFSGRQFSNSRSEMNVSTLELGDSALYLCASSRQASGPDGEKLFFGSGTQLSVL.